A single sample gave rise to the 27 T cell receptor beta chains below, sequenced in a study of vaccination and CD4 T cells after COVID-19. Researchers used the Oncomine TCR Beta short-read assay to sequence DNA from cultured CD4+ T cells. TCRdb recomputed calls from the PCR reads with MiXCR, one row per CDR3 protein. The table shows just over 20,000 distinct CDR3 sequences, with less than 55% occurring only once. As for treatment: roughly ten-day PBMC culture with coronavirus spike peptide pools or control peptides (ViraFEST assay). Antigens for these TCRs are unknown. Sequencing was performed on CD4+ T cells from blood, cultured in vitro, taken after SARS-CoV-2 vaccination. The receptors were sampled from a human donor who had recovered from COVID-19.

The CDR3 DNA reads as TGTGCCAGCAGCAATCTGGGGGAGAGCTCCTACAATGAGCAGTTCTTC. This sequence encodes CASSNLGESSYNEQFF. The rearrangement joins TRBV21-1 to TRBJ2-1; no DNA check was done on the table's D call, TRBD1. TRBV21-1 is flagged as a pseudogene. This CDR3 comprises 16 residues.

The chain recombines TRBV30 with TRBJ1-6; D possibly corresponds to TRBD1 (6 bases). In germline, CDR1 is GTSNPN, CDR2 SVGIG (reference sequence). The germline V and J ends were trimmed by 3 bases and 5 bases, with 8 bases remaining between them. The length of the CDR3 is 13 residues. The DNA of the CDR3 is TGTGCCTGGAGGGACAGTCATAATTCACCCCTCCACTTT. Translating it yields CAWRDSHNSPLHF.

This clonotype was found a few times. This sequence joins TRBV7-2 and TRBJ2-2; D gene uncertain. Germline V gene data show CDR1 as SGHTA and CDR2 as FQGNSA. The CDR3 loop spans 16 amino acids. The germline V and J ends were trimmed by 5 bases and 2 bases, with 15 bases remaining between them. Here the CDR3 reads CASSPWRSSNTGELFF. CDR3 coding DNA: TGTGCCAGCAGCCCCTGGAGATCATCTAACACCGGGGAGCTGTTTTTT.

The rearrangement joins TRBV6-2 or TRBV6-3 to TRBJ1-1, with 7 bases matching TRBD1. Germline CDR1 is MNHEY and CDR2 is SVGEGT. The CDR3 extends over 13 amino acids. Trimming took 6 bases from V and 1 from J; bases not matched to a gene: 2. CDR3 sequence: CASRGTANTEAFF. The CDR3 DNA sequence: TGTGCCAGCAGGGGGACAGCGAACACTGAAGCTTTCTTT.

J is TRBJ1-2 and V is TRBV7-2; perhaps TRBD1 as D (6 bases). V was trimmed by 5 bases and J by 8 bases, leaving 12 bases between them. The germline CDR1 and CDR2 sequences are SGHTA and FQGNSA. The CDR3 covers 12 residues. CDR3 in amino acids: CASSTTGSGYTF. Here the CDR3 DNA reads TGTGCCAGCAGCACCACAGGGAGCGGCTACACCTTC.

This clonotype ranks as medium-sized. The V gene is TRBV20-1, the J gene TRBJ1-5, with D possibly matching TRBD1 (5 bases). The germline CDR1 and CDR2 sequences are DFQATT and SNEGSKA (reference sequence). The CDR3 is 13 amino acids. V shed 3 bases and J shed 4 bases, with 10 bases lying between them. CDR3 region: CSASSDSNQPQHF. The CDR3 DNA is TGCAGTGCTAGTAGTGACAGTAATCAGCCCCAGCATTTT.

This clonotype was observed a few times. The gene calls are TRBV6-2 or TRBV6-3 and TRBJ1-5; D call uncertain. Deletions cut 7 bases from V and 4 bases from J, with 17 bases between. Looked up from germline, CDR1 is MNHEY and CDR2 is SVGEGT. This CDR3 spans 15 amino acids. The CDR3 DNA is TGTGCCAGCACCGAGGACGGACTTGGGAATCAGCCCCAGCATTTT. Its translation is CASTEDGLGNQPQHF.

This clonotype was detected only a few times. Relative to the germline gene, one junction end is altered; a read error may explain this. The CDR3 DNA follows: TGTGGGGGGCGCGTTAATGAAAAACTGTTTTTT. Protein product: CGGRVNEKLFF. The chain combines TRBV20-1 with TRBJ1-4, with D possibly TRBD1 on 6 matching bases. This CDR3 comprises 11 residues. CDR1 and CDR2 (germline): DFQATT, SNEGSKA (reference sequence).

The CDR3 nucleotides read TGCAGTGTTTCAACCGTCCTTAAGAAGAACACTGAAGCTTTCTTT. Translation gives CSVSTVLKKNTEAFF. The chain links TRBV20-1 to TRBJ1-1; no definite D call. The CDR3 runs to 15 residues. Per germline, CDR1 DFQATT and CDR2 SNEGSKA (reference sequence). With 7 bases removed from V and 1 base from J, the gap between germline ends came to 19 bases.

CDR3 residues: CSVDRSRGYGYTF. CDR3 in DNA: TGCAGCGTTGATAGATCCAGGGGTTATGGCTACACCTTC. The J gene is TRBJ1-2, the V gene TRBV29-1, with D maybe TRBD1 (6 bases). The V end was cut by 3 bases, the J end by 5 bases, with 13 bases between. The CDR3 is 13 amino acids. The germline gives CDR1 SQVTM, CDR2 ANQGSEA.

The J gene is TRBJ2-5, the V gene TRBV2; 12 bases are a match to TRBD2. The trim removed 5 bases at V and 4 bases at J, leaving 5 bases unmatched. The CDR3 length is 15 residues. Per germline, CDR1 SNHLY and CDR2 FYNNEI. The CDR3 loop is CASSHPGLAGETQYF. The CDR3 DNA reads TGTGCCAGCAGTCACCCGGGACTAGCGGGAGAGACCCAGTACTTC.

V gene TRBV11-3 combines with J gene TRBJ1-6; D is ambiguous. Germline V gene data show CDR1 as SGHNT and CDR2 as YENEEA. CDR3 length: 17 residues. The V and J ends lost 0 bases and 8 bases respectively, with 17 bases between them. For the CDR3, the DNA is TGTGCCAGCAGCTTAGAAGTTCCAGGCGCTCTTTATTCACCCCTCCACTTT. It is translated as CASSLEVPGALYSPLHF.

In nucleotides, the CDR3 is TGTGCCAGCAGACGGAGCACTAGCACAGATACGCAGTATTTT. Encoded protein: CASRRSTSTDTQYF. V usage is TRBV6-2 or TRBV6-3 and J usage is TRBJ2-3; D gene ambiguous. The germline V and J ends were trimmed by 6 bases and 0 bases, with 10 bases remaining between them. CDR3 length equals 14 residues. Germline V gene lookup returns CDR1 MNHEY and CDR2 SVGEGT.

This clonotype was seen a handful of times. The chain links TRBV11-3 to TRBJ1-6, with D maybe TRBD1 (5 bases). The CDR3 length is 15 residues. Per germline, CDR1 SGHNT and CDR2 YENEEA. V lost 5 bases and J lost 8, with 16 bases in between. CDR3 loop: CASSAQGAVDSPLHF. CDR3 coding DNA: TGTGCCAGCAGCGCCCAGGGAGCCGTTGATTCACCCCTCCACTTT.

V and J are TRBV29-1 and TRBJ1-1, with 7 positions matching TRBD1. Germline V lookup: CDR1 SQVTM, CDR2 ANQGSEA. The junction had 8 bases not matched to a gene; V was cut back by 6 bases and J by 1 base. CDR3 length: 14 residues. The CDR3 loop is CSVDSDRSNTEAFF. The CDR3 DNA reads as TGCAGCGTAGACTCGGACAGGTCGAACACTGAAGCTTTCTTT.

The chain has TRBV20-1 and TRBJ1-2; 9 nucleotides line up with TRBD1. From germline, CDR1 is DFQATT and CDR2 SNEGSKA (reference sequence). J gave up 7 bases and V 1 base, and 4 bases lay outside the gene matches. The length of the CDR3 is 13 residues. CDR3 residues: CSARATGGSGYTF. The CDR3 coding sequence is TGCAGTGCTAGAGCGACAGGGGGATCTGGCTACACCTTC.

This chain joins TRBV19 and TRBJ1-1; D is uncertain. The germline V gene has CDR1 LNHDA and CDR2 SQIVND (reference sequence). The CDR3 length is 17 residues. V was pared by 0 bases and J by 4 bases, with 18 bases between. CDR3 sequence (DNA): TGTGCCAGTAGTATAGATTCGAAGTTGGGAAAAGGCACTGAAGCTTTCTTT. Amino acids: CASSIDSKLGKGTEAFF.

This clonotype occurred once. V is TRBV6-1 and J is TRBJ2-3; tentative D call: TRBD2 (6 bases). The CDR3 has 15 residues. V lost 2 bases and J 4 bases, leaving 13 bases between the germline ends. Looked up from germline, CDR1 is MNHNS and CDR2 is SASEGT. CDR3: CASSELVGGSDTQYF. CDR3 sequence (DNA): TGTGCCAGCAGTGAATTGGTTGGGGGGTCAGATACGCAGTATTTT.

The chain has TRBV10-3 and TRBJ2-7; the match to TRBD1 covers 11 bases. There are 14 residues in the CDR3. CDR1 and CDR2 (germline): ENHRY, SYGVKD. With V trimmed by 10 bases and J by 5 bases, 10 bases remained unmatched. The CDR3 DNA sequence: TGTGCCAGCGTACAAAGGACAGGGGGCGACGAGCAGTACTTC. This encodes CASVQRTGGDEQYF.

V and J are TRBV20-1 and TRBJ1-2, with unresolved D. Germline CDR1 is DFQATT and CDR2 is SNEGSKA (reference sequence). This CDR3 is 14 amino acids long. Trimming stripped 0 bases from V and 6 bases from J, with 14 bases between. CDR3 residues: CSARDRLTSNGYTF. The DNA for the CDR3 is TGCAGTGCTAGAGATCGGTTGACTTCGAATGGCTACACCTTC.

This chain links TRBV10-3 with TRBJ2-1; TRBD2 aligns across 7 bases. The CDR3 is made up of 14 amino acids. Unmatched junction bases numbered 19, after V lost 8 bases and J lost 15 bases. Germline CDR1 ENHRY, CDR2 SYGVKD. The CDR3 sequence is CAIGEGQAPAQGFF. For the CDR3, the DNA is TGTGCCATCGGGGAGGGGCAGGCACCGGCTCAGGGGTTCTTC.

This clonotype showed up just a few times. The CDR3 reads CASSPGGQGPNGYTF. As DNA, the CDR3 is TGTGCCAGTTCCCCAGGCGGGCAAGGACCTAATGGCTACACCTTC. The rearrangement links TRBV19 to TRBJ1-2; D gene unclear. V gave up 8 bases and J gave up 6 bases, with 22 bases separating them. CDR1 LNHDA and CDR2 SQIVND come from the germline V gene (reference sequence). There are 15 residues in the CDR3. The variable domain in full, completed from reference TRBV19 and TRBJ1-2, reads DGGITQSPKYLFRKEGQNVTLSCEQNLNHDAMYWYRQDPGQGLRLIYYSQIVNDFQKGDIAEGYSVSREKKESFPLTVTSAQKNPTAFYLCASSPGGQGPNGYTFGSGTRLTVV.

V usage is TRBV20-1 and J usage is TRBJ2-3, with D perhaps assigned TRBD1 or TRBD2 (5 bases each). The CDR3 covers 14 residues. Looked up from germline, CDR1 is DFQATT and CDR2 is SNEGSKA (reference sequence). As DNA, the CDR3 is TGCAGCGCCGAGGGGCGGGCCAGCACAGATACGCAGTATTTT. Its translation is CSAEGRASTDTQYF.

This clonotype was observed a handful of times. The CDR3 DNA is TGCAGCGTTTCAGGGGGCCGAGCTTTCTTT. This translates into CSVSGGRAFF. This chain connects TRBV29-1 to TRBJ1-1; 8 bases line up with TRBD1. V trimming: 5 bases; J trimming: 10 bases; junction bases outside the gene matches: 3. This CDR3 region has 10 residues. In germline, CDR1 is SQVTM, CDR2 ANQGSEA. Complete variable domain (other parts from reference TRBV29-1 and TRBJ1-1): SAVISQKPSRDICQRGTSLTIQCQVDSQVTMMFWYRQQPGQSLTLIATANQGSEATYESGFVIDKFPISRPNLTFSTLTVSNMSPEDSSIYLCSVSGGRAFFGQGTRLTVV.

This clonotype was detected only a few times. The rearrangement joins TRBV12-3 or TRBV12-4 to TRBJ1-2; maybe TRBD1 (5 bases). CDR3 length: 12 residues. Trimming cost V 8 bases and J 6 bases, with 13 bases left between them. The DNA for the CDR3 is TGTGCCAGCGGATACCAGGGACATGGCTACACCTTC. The encoded protein is CASGYQGHGYTF.

CDR3 region: CASSLSPGEVTQYF. The DNA for the CDR3 is TGTGCCAGCAGTTTATCCCCGGGAGAGGTGACCCAGTACTTC. V and J are TRBV28 and TRBJ2-5; D possibly corresponds to TRBD2 (6 bases). Trimming stripped 1 base from V and 7 bases from J, with 13 bases between. The CDR3 covers 14 residues. The germline CDR1 and CDR2 sequences are MDHEN and SYDVKM.

The genes are TRBV28 and TRBJ1-5; D is unclear. Germline V lookup: CDR1 MDHEN, CDR2 SYDVKM. The CDR3 totals 16 residues. V lost 5 bases and J 1 base, leaving 15 bases between the germline ends. The CDR3 here is CASSTWDSGSNQPQHF. The CDR3 nucleotides read TGTGCCAGCAGTACCTGGGATTCTGGGAGCAATCAGCCCCAGCATTTT. The full variable domain, completed using reference TRBV28 and TRBJ1-5, is DVKVTQSSRYLVKRTGEKVFLECVQDMDHENMFWYRQDPGLGLRLIYFSYDVKMKEKGDIPEGYSVSREKKERFSLILESASTNQTSMYLCASSTWDSGSNQPQHFGDGTRLSIL.